Each of the 22 T cell receptor beta chains below was sequenced from the same sample in a study of T cell responses to AZD1222 COVID-19 vaccine. Assay used: immunoSEQ multiplex PCR; TCRdb lists only in-frame clones, some missing. There are some 50,000 clones in the sample; around 87% occur only once, and roughly a sixth lies in the top ten. Material: peripheral blood, obtained on day 0 of AZD1222 vaccination. The receptor source for this set is an adult in good health.

The V gene is TRBV27, the J gene TRBJ1-2; TRBD1 is a possible D gene (5 bases). Germline CDR1 MNHEY, CDR2 SMNVEV (reference sequence). CDR3 size: 13 residues. V lost 5 bases, J lost 8 bases, and 15 bases lay in between. In DNA form, the CDR3 reads TGTGCCAGCAGTCCGGGGCCAGATCGGGGCTACACCTTC. Translation: CASSPGPDRGYTF.

By share, this clone ranks as hyperexpanded. The chain links TRBV28 to TRBJ2-7; D may be TRBD1 (7 bases). Trimming pared 5 bases from V and 3 bases from J, leaving 14 bases between. The CDR3 runs 14 residues. Germline loops: CDR1 MDHEN, CDR2 SYDVKM. The CDR3 is CASSPPGDSYEQYF. The CDR3 DNA is TGTGCCAGCAGTCCTCCGGGGGACAGCTACGAGCAGTACTTC.

The chain is built from TRBV9 and TRBJ1-4; TRBD1 agrees at 10 bases. Germline V lookup: CDR1 SGDLS, CDR2 YYNGEE. CDR3 size: 16 residues. Trimming took 0 bases from V and 7 from J; bases not matched to a gene: 6. This CDR3 is CASSVGTGQGGEKLFF. As DNA, the CDR3 is TGTGCCAGCAGCGTAGGGACAGGACAGGGGGGTGAAAAACTGTTTTTT.

This rearrangement joins TRBV29-1 to TRBJ1-5, with 12 bases aligning to TRBD1. The trim removed 4 bases at V and 1 base at J, leaving 11 bases unmatched. Germline V CDR1 and CDR2: SQVTM, ANQGSEA. The CDR3 runs 18 residues. The CDR3 region is CSVVDGTGGEMSNQPQHF. The CDR3 DNA follows: TGCAGCGTTGTTGACGGGACAGGGGGCGAGATGAGCAATCAGCCCCAGCATTTT.

This chain links TRBV28 with TRBJ1-1; D is ambiguous. The CDR3 loop spans 15 amino acids. The germline gives CDR1 MDHEN, CDR2 SYDVKM. The V and J ends lost 3 bases and 0 bases respectively, with 11 bases between them. The CDR3 DNA reads TGTGCCAGCAGTTTCTACGGCGCGATGAACACTGAAGCTTTCTTT. It codes for CASSFYGAMNTEAFF.

The rearrangement joins TRBV4-2 to TRBJ2-1; 16 bases match TRBD2. Germline loops: CDR1 LGHNA, CDR2 YNFKEQ. Trimming took 0 bases from V and 5 from J; bases not matched to a gene: 4. The CDR3 is 18 amino acids. The DNA for the CDR3 is TGTGCCAGCAGCCAAGAAAAGGGACTAGCGGGAGGGGACAATGAGCAGTTCTTC. Its protein product is CASSQEKGLAGGDNEQFF.

The chain recombines TRBV7-9 with TRBJ1-3; the D is unclear. Trimming took 5 bases from V and 4 from J, leaving 3 bases between them. Germline CDR1 is SEHNR and CDR2 is FQNEAQ (reference sequence). The length of the CDR3 is 11 residues. For the CDR3, the DNA is TGTGCCAGCAGCAAAGGAAACACCATATATTTT. Translation: CASSKGNTIYF. Full variable domain (remainder filled in from reference TRBV7-9 and TRBJ1-3): DTGVSQNPRHKITKRGQNVTFRCDPISEHNRLYWYRQTLGQGPEFLTYFQNEAQLEKSRLLSDRFSAERPKGSFSTLEIQRTEQGDSAMYLCASSKGNTIYFGEGSWLTVV.

The V gene is TRBV3-1 (or the pseudogene TRBV3-2), the J gene TRBJ1-5; 7 bases match TRBD1. The CDR3 is 13 residues long. Germline assignment: CDR1 LGHDT and CDR2 YNNKEL (reference sequence). V shed 2 bases and J 6 bases; nucleotides not matched to a gene: 1. The CDR3 nucleotides are TGTGCCAGCAGCCAAAACAGGGGTCAGCCCCAGCATTTT. Translating it yields CASSQNRGQPQHF.

The V and J genes are TRBV7-6 and TRBJ1-1, with D hard to call. This CDR3 is 16 amino acids long. The germline V gene has CDR1 SGHVS and CDR2 FNYEAQ. V shed 1 base and J shed 1 base, with 13 bases lying between them. CDR3 coding DNA: TGTGCCAGCAGCTTAGAAACATTGGTCTGGAACACTGAAGCTTTCTTT. It specifies CASSLETLVWNTEAFF.

V and J are TRBV30 and TRBJ1-1; no clear D gene. Looked up from germline, CDR1 is GTSNPN and CDR2 is SVGIG (reference sequence). The length of the CDR3 is 12 residues. With 6 bases removed from V and 5 bases from J, the gap between germline ends came to 13 bases. Here the CDR3 reads CACLMDLTEAFF. The CDR3 DNA reads TGTGCCTGCCTTATGGATTTGACTGAAGCTTTCTTT.

The chain employs TRBV9 and TRBJ1-3; no clear D. CDR1 and CDR2 from the germline V gene are SGDLS and YYNGEE. V lost 0 bases and J lost 0, with 7 bases in between. The CDR3 sequence is 15 residues long. CDR3 loop: CASSVGPNSGNTIYF. Written as DNA, the CDR3 is TGTGCCAGCAGCGTAGGTCCGAACTCTGGAAACACCATATATTTT.

The J gene is TRBJ1-5, the V gene TRBV28, with D maybe TRBD1 (6 bases). The germline CDR1 and CDR2 sequences are MDHEN and SYDVKM. The CDR3 is 13 residues long. Trimming took off 7 bases at V and 3 bases at J, with 10 bases between the two ends. This chain's CDR3 is CASIRTVNQPQHF. For the CDR3, the DNA is TGTGCCAGCATCCGGACAGTCAATCAGCCCCAGCATTTT.

The genes are TRBV27 and TRBJ2-3; D is unclear. This CDR3 is 13 amino acids long. Germline V gene lookup returns CDR1 MNHEY and CDR2 SMNVEV (reference sequence). V was trimmed by 9 bases and J by 2 bases, leaving 12 bases between them. For the CDR3, the DNA is TGTGCCAGTACCAGATCCTCCACAGATACGCAGTATTTT. Residues: CASTRSSTDTQYF.

V usage is TRBV28 and J usage is TRBJ2-1; D might be TRBD1 or TRBD2, each matching 6 bases. The CDR3 length is 13 residues. V was shortened by 6 bases and J by 15 bases, with 21 bases between the two germline ends. Germline V gene data show CDR1 as MDHEN and CDR2 as SYDVKM. CDR3 loop: CASSRISGEVGFF. CDR3 nucleotide sequence: TGTGCCAGCAGCCGAATCTCAGGGGAGGTAGGGTTCTTC.

The J gene is TRBJ1-2, the V gene TRBV25-1, with 9 positions matching TRBD1. The CDR3 has 17 residues. Germline V gene lookup returns CDR1 MGHDK and CDR2 SYGVNS. Germline trimming cut 3 bases from V and 6 bases from J; bases unmatched to any gene: 14. The CDR3 loop reads CASSDLDRGNPIHGYTF. CDR3 DNA sequence: TGTGCCAGCAGTGATCTGGACAGGGGAAACCCCATCCATGGCTACACCTTC.

The chain has TRBV14 and TRBJ2-1, with TRBD1 matching 9 bases. The CDR3 is 15 residues long. Germline V lookup: CDR1 SGHDN, CDR2 FVKESK. J gave up 7 bases and V 2 bases, and 6 bases lay outside the gene matches. CDR3 sequence: CASSQQPGTGNEQFF. The CDR3 region has the DNA TGTGCCAGCAGCCAACAGCCCGGGACAGGGAATGAGCAGTTCTTC.

The DNA for the CDR3 is TGTGCCAGCAAAGGCGGGCGAGCCTACAATGAGCAGTTCTTC. Protein sequence: CASKGGRAYNEQFF. The chain carries TRBV11-2 and TRBJ2-1, with D possibly matching TRBD2 (5 bases). Trimming pared 7 bases from V and 2 bases from J, leaving 12 bases between. CDR3 size: 14 residues. Germline CDR1 and CDR2: SGHAT and FQNNGV.

The chain couples TRBV5-1 to TRBJ1-2; no reliable D call. Germline V gene data show CDR1 as SGHRS and CDR2 as YFSETQ. V was cut by 2 bases and J by 6 bases, with 17 bases left in between. The CDR3 loop spans 15 amino acids. Here the CDR3 reads CASSLYPLRADGYTF. The CDR3 DNA reads TGCGCCAGCAGCTTATATCCGCTACGGGCGGATGGCTACACCTTC.

The rearrangement uses TRBV21-1 and TRBJ2-2. TRBV21-1 constitutes a pseudogene. The CDR3 length is 12 residues. The CDR3 sequence is CASSKDTGELFF. In nucleotides, the CDR3 is TGTGCCAGCAGCAAAGACACCGGGGAGCTGTTTTTT.

The V call is TRBV27, the J call TRBJ2-3, with D possibly matching TRBD2 (6 bases). Between the trimmed V and J ends, which lost 7 bases and 0 bases, there was a span of 17 bases. The CDR3 runs 16 residues. Germline V gene lookup returns CDR1 MNHEY and CDR2 SMNVEV (reference sequence). Here the CDR3 DNA reads TGTGCCAGCACAACAATCGGGAGCCCTAGCACAGATACGCAGTATTTT. Translating it yields CASTTIGSPSTDTQYF.

This CDR3 is CSVVRDSYEQYF. CDR3 in DNA: TGCAGCGTAGTGAGGGACTCCTACGAGCAGTACTTC. The rearrangement links TRBV29-1 to TRBJ2-7; D possibly corresponds to TRBD2 (5 bases). Trimming removed 6 bases from V and 0 bases from J, with 9 bases in between. Germline CDR1 is SQVTM and CDR2 is ANQGSEA. CDR3 size: 12 residues.

The chain has TRBV2 and TRBJ2-6; D perhaps matches TRBD1 (6 bases). This CDR3 is 17 amino acids long. The V and J ends lost 9 bases and 1 base respectively, with 19 bases between them. In germline, CDR1 is SNHLY, CDR2 FYNNEI. In nucleotides, the CDR3 is TGTGCCAGTTACCCGGGCAGGGGTACGTCTGGGGCCAACGTCCTGACTTTC. As protein: CASYPGRGTSGANVLTF.